Listed below are T cell receptor beta chains from one sample, sequenced in a study of blood T cells in healthy people across ages. TCRdb fed the 5' RACE reads into MiXCR, producing one record per CDR3 protein. Of over 600,000 distinct CDR3 sequences in the sample, under 25% were seen once. Sequencing was carried out using blood. The receptor source for this set is a man aged 65-85 years in good health. The CDR3 runs from the conserved cysteine through the conserved F or W. The D gene is left open where the match is weak. Size tells how often a clone was seen (once, few, many) or the class of an expanded clone, and some rows leave it out.

J: TRBJ1-2; V: TRBV7-2; D: NA; size: NA; DNA: TGTGCCAGCAGAACAAGGCCGGGGCAGAAAAATGGCTACACCTTC; CDR3: CASRTRPGQKNGYTF
J: TRBJ2-7; V: TRBV5-1; D: TRBD2; size: NA; DNA: TGCGCCAGCAGCTTGGCTATTAGGACAACCGGGAGGTACGAGCAGTACTTC; CDR3: CASSLAIRTTGRYEQYF
J: TRBJ2-4; V: TRBV5-1; D: TRBD1; size: NA; DNA: TGCGCCAGCAGCTTGGACAGGGGAAACATTCAGTACTTC; CDR3: CASSLDRGNIQYF
J: TRBJ2-2; V: TRBV4-2; D: NA; size: NA; DNA: TGTGCCAGCAGCCCTCAGGTGGACACCGGGGAGCTGTTTTTT; CDR3: CASSPQVDTGELFF
J: TRBJ2-6; V: TRBV5-6; D: TRBD2; size: NA; DNA: TGTGCCAGCAGCCAATTCGGGACTAGCGGGGGGGCTGGGGCCAACGTCCTGACTTTC; CDR3: CASSQFGTSGGAGANVLTF
J: TRBJ1-2; V: TRBV29-1; D: NA; size: few; DNA: TGCAGCGTACCCTTACTCTATGGCTACACCTTC; CDR3: CSVPLLYGYTF
J: TRBJ2-2; V: TRBV10-3; D: TRBD2; size: many; DNA: TGTGCCATCCCCTGGCGGGAGTCCACCGGGGAGCTGTTTTTT; CDR3: CAIPWRESTGELFF
J: TRBJ1-4; V: TRBV29-1; D: TRBD1; size: few; DNA: TGCAGCGTTGAAGAGTGGAGGACAGGGGAGCAAAAACTGTTTTTT; CDR3: CSVEEWRTGEQKLFF
J: TRBJ1-5; V: TRBV27; D: TRBD1; size: NA; DNA: TGTGCCAGCAGTCCCCAGGACAGGGGGCGCGGTCAGCCCCAGCATTTT; CDR3: CASSPQDRGRGQPQHF
J: TRBJ2-7; V: TRBV5-1; D: NA; size: NA; DNA: TGCGCCAGCAGCTTGGTTACAGGAAAAGGGTACGAGCAGTACTTC; CDR3: CASSLVTGKGYEQYF
J: TRBJ2-2; V: TRBV9; D: TRBD2; size: NA; DNA: TGTGCCAGCAGCGTAGATAACGGGAGGGCCTTAGGTATCGGGGAGCTGTTTTTT; CDR3: CASSVDNGRALGIGELFF
J: TRBJ1-6; V: TRBV3-1; D: TRBD1; size: few; DNA: TGTGCCAGCAGCCAAACCGACAGGGATTCACCCCTCCACTTT; CDR3: CASSQTDRDSPLHF
J: TRBJ2-1; V: TRBV24-1; D: NA; size: NA; DNA: TGTGCCACCAGTGATTCCAGAAGGACCTACAATGAGCAGTTCTTC; CDR3: CATSDSRRTYNEQFF
J: TRBJ2-1; V: TRBV12-3/TRBV12-4; D: NA; size: many; DNA: TGTGCCAGCAGTTCAGACTCCTACAATGAGCAGTTCTTC; CDR3: CASSSDSYNEQFF
J: TRBJ2-2; V: TRBV21-1; D: NA; size: NA; DNA: TGTGCCAGCAGCAAAGTTCTGCTCGACCACCGGGAGCTGTTTTTT; CDR3: CASSKVLLDHRELFF
J: TRBJ1-5; V: TRBV7-2; D: NA; size: NA; DNA: TGTGCCAGCAGCTTTGGATCCAGTGGCAATCAACCCCAGCATTTT; CDR3: CASSFGSSGNQPQHF
J: TRBJ2-1; V: TRBV12-3/TRBV12-4; D: NA; size: few; DNA: TGTGCCAGCAGTTTGGGGGAGTCCTACAATGAGCAGTTCTTC; CDR3: CASSLGESYNEQFF
J: TRBJ1-1; V: TRBV6-2/TRBV6-3; D: NA; size: NA; DNA: TGTGCCAGCAGTTACTCGGCAGCGATTGAAGCTTTCTTT; CDR3: CASSYSAAIEAFF
J: TRBJ2-1; V: TRBV29-1; D: TRBD2; size: many; DNA: TGCAGCGGGGGACTAGCGGTCTCCTACAATGAGCAGTTCTTC; CDR3: CSGGLAVSYNEQFF
J: TRBJ2-3; V: TRBV12-3/TRBV12-4; D: NA; size: few; DNA: TGTGCCAGCATCTTGGGTAGGGCTGTTGGGGAAGATACGCAGTATTTT; CDR3: CASILGRAVGEDTQYF
J: TRBJ2-7; V: TRBV9; D: NA; size: NA; DNA: TGTGCCAGCAGCCCCAGGACAGTCTCGGGCGAGCAGTACTTC; CDR3: CASSPRTVSGEQYF
J: TRBJ1-1; V: TRBV5-1; D: NA; size: NA; DNA: TGCGCCAGCAGCTTGGCCCCAGGCCTGAACACTGAAGCTTTCTTT; CDR3: CASSLAPGLNTEAFF
J: TRBJ2-5; V: TRBV5-4; D: TRBD2; size: NA; DNA: TGTGCCAGCAGCTCTAGCGGGAGTGGGCTGGAGACCCAGTACTTC; CDR3: CASSSSGSGLETQYF
J: TRBJ2-1; V: TRBV29-1; D: TRBD2; size: NA; DNA: TGCAGCGCCCGTTCTGGTTCGGGACTAGCGGGATCCTCCTACAATGAGCAGTTCTTC; CDR3: CSARSGSGLAGSSYNEQFF
J: TRBJ1-2; V: TRBV7-2; D: NA; size: few; DNA: TGTGCCAGCAGCTTAATCGGACACACCTATGGCTACACCTTC; CDR3: CASSLIGHTYGYTF
J: TRBJ2-5; V: TRBV28; D: NA; size: many; DNA: TGTGCCAGCAGTACCCAAAGCCCAGAGACCCAGTACTTC; CDR3: CASSTQSPETQYF
J: TRBJ2-1; V: TRBV12-3/TRBV12-4; D: TRBD1; size: few; DNA: TGTGCCAGCAGTCGGACAGGGGCGGGCGGTGAGCAGTTCTTC; CDR3: CASSRTGAGGEQFF
J: TRBJ2-3; V: TRBV6-4; D: NA; size: few; DNA: TGTGCCAGCAGTGAGGGGTATTCAGGAGATACGCAGTATTTT; CDR3: CASSEGYSGDTQYF
J: TRBJ2-3; V: TRBV5-1; D: NA; size: NA; DNA: TGCGCCAGCAGCTTGTTACTAGCAGATACGCAGTATTTT; CDR3: CASSLLLADTQYF
J: TRBJ2-5; V: TRBV12-3/TRBV12-4; D: TRBD2; size: NA; DNA: TGTGCCAGCATGCGGACTAGCGGGATACAAGAGACCCAGTACTTC; CDR3: CASMRTSGIQETQYF
J: TRBJ2-5; V: TRBV28; D: TRBD1; size: NA; DNA: TGTGCCAGCAGTTTGGCCGACAGGGCAGAGACCCAGTACTTC; CDR3: CASSLADRAETQYF
J: TRBJ1-5; V: TRBV7-2; D: TRBD1; size: NA; DNA: TGTGCCAGCAGCTTAGTTGGAGGGAAGGGGGCCGGGCAGCCCCAGCATTTT; CDR3: CASSLVGGKGAGQPQHF
J: TRBJ1-4; V: TRBV25-1; D: NA; size: NA; DNA: TGTGCCAGCAGTGAACATAGTAGTAGCGAAAAACTGTTTTTT; CDR3: CASSEHSSSEKLFF
J: TRBJ2-5; V: TRBV6-5; D: NA; size: NA; DNA: TGTGCCAGCAGACCTGGACCCCTCCAAGAGACCCAGTACTTC; CDR3: CASRPGPLQETQYF
J: TRBJ2-5; V: TRBV10-3; D: TRBD2; size: once; DNA: TGTGCCATCAGTGAGTCCGGACTAGCGGGTCAAGAGACCCAGTACTTC; CDR3: CAISESGLAGQETQYF
J: TRBJ2-1; V: TRBV18; D: TRBD2; size: few; DNA: TGTGCCGGCTCAAAAGGACTAGCGGACTACAATGAGCAGTTTTTC; CDR3: CAGSKGLADYNEQFF
J: TRBJ2-7; V: TRBV20-1; D: TRBD1; size: NA; DNA: TGCAGTGCTAATATGGGACAGGGGAGGCACGAGCAGTACTTC; CDR3: CSANMGQGRHEQYF
J: TRBJ1-2; V: TRBV3-1; D: TRBD1; size: many; DNA: TGCGCCAGCAGCCACGGACAGGGGGATGGCTACACCTTC; CDR3: CASSHGQGDGYTF
J: TRBJ2-5; V: TRBV4-3; D: TRBD1; size: NA; DNA: TGCGCCAGCAGCCAAGAGGTGGGACAGTGGTACCAAGAGACCCAGTACTTC; CDR3: CASSQEVGQWYQETQYF
J: TRBJ2-7; V: TRBV9; D: NA; size: NA; DNA: TGTGCCAGCAGCGTTGGGGGAGGCGAGCAGTACTTC; CDR3: CASSVGGGEQYF
J: TRBJ1-4; V: TRBV12-3/TRBV12-4; D: NA; size: few; DNA: TGTGCCAGCAGTTTCACGCCGGGGTTTAATGAAAAACTGTTTTTT; CDR3: CASSFTPGFNEKLFF
J: TRBJ2-7; V: TRBV12-3/TRBV12-4; D: TRBD1; size: NA; DNA: TGTGCCAGCAGCTCTCAGACAGGGATCGACGAGCAGTACTTC; CDR3: CASSSQTGIDEQYF